What follows describes a single TCR beta chain. Generated by immunoSEQ multiplex PCR, the TCRdb table keeps only in-frame clones and is missing some. The table lists around 150,000 clones, around 82% of them singletons. The data stem from a study of blood T cell repertoires in COVID-19. This sequence originates from a man aged 55 to 70 with active or convalescent COVID-19. Sample: peripheral blood.

The DNA of the CDR3 is TGTGCCAGCAGCTTGGAAGGACGGGGAAGTGAGCAGTTCTTC. Protein product: CASSLEGRGSEQFF. The V and J genes are TRBV5-4 and TRBJ2-1; tentative D call: TRBD2 (5 bases). Per germline, CDR1 SGHNT and CDR2 YYREEE (reference sequence). V dropped 0 bases and J dropped 9 bases, with 13 bases sitting between them. This CDR3 contains 14 residues.